Below, 29 T cell receptor beta chains from the same sample are listed, as sequenced in a study of blood T cell repertoires in COVID-19. Clones were read by immunoSEQ multiplex PCR, and TCRdb kept only the in-frame ones, dropping some. The table records 130,000 to 150,000 clones, around 85% of them present only once. Sequences were obtained from PBMCs or T cells enriched from blood (not recorded which). Receptors were obtained from a man in his fifties or sixties who had recovered from COVID-19.

The rearrangement joins TRBV5-1 to TRBJ2-7, with TRBD1 as a possible D gene (6 bases). This CDR3 region has 15 residues. Germline loops: CDR1 SGHRS, CDR2 YFSETQ. The V end was cut by 3 bases, the J end by 0 bases, with 13 bases between. The DNA of the CDR3 is TGCGCCAGCAGCTCGGGACACACGAGCTCCTACGAGCAGTACTTC. This translates into CASSSGHTSSYEQYF.

The chain couples TRBV10-1 to TRBJ2-2, with 9 bases aligning to TRBD1. Germline CDR1 WNHNN, CDR2 SYGVQD (reference sequence). This CDR3 contains 15 residues. V lost 4 bases to trimming and J lost 6 bases; unmatched junction nucleotides: 6. CDR3 residues: CASSGTGEVSGELFF. The CDR3 DNA follows: TGCGCCAGCAGTGGGACAGGGGAGGTATCCGGGGAGCTGTTTTTT.

V gene TRBV30 combines with J gene TRBJ2-2; TRBD2 agrees at 7 bases. The CDR3 is 14 residues long. Germline CDR1 reads GTSNPN; CDR2 reads SVGIG (reference sequence). With 4 bases clipped from V and 8 bases from J, the junction kept 10 bases outside the gene matches. CDR3 sequence (DNA): TGTGCCTGGAATCGAGGGGCAGCGGGAGGGGAGCTGTTTTTT. This translates into CAWNRGAAGGELFF.

The chain links TRBV7-9 to TRBJ2-1, with D possibly TRBD1 on 5 matching bases. Looked up from germline, CDR1 is SEHNR and CDR2 is FQNEAQ (reference sequence). There are 12 residues in the CDR3. V was trimmed by 5 bases and J by 12 bases, leaving 14 bases between them. The CDR3 region has the DNA TGTGCCAGCAGCCAAGACAGTGCAGGGCAGTTCTTC. Protein product: CASSQDSAGQFF.

CDR3 DNA sequence: TGCGCCAGCAGCCCCCGGGGGGCGGGTTGGGACACTGAAGCTTTCTTT. Residues: CASSPRGAGWDTEAFF. The chain joins TRBV5-1 to TRBJ1-1, with a weak D call TRBD1 (6 bases). The V end was cut by 4 bases, the J end by 3 bases, with 19 bases between. Germline V lookup: CDR1 SGHRS, CDR2 YFSETQ. There are 16 residues in the CDR3.

V gene TRBV7-9 combines with J gene TRBJ2-2; 8 bases are shared with TRBD2. CDR3 length: 17 residues. CDR1 is SEHNR, CDR2 FQNEAQ, per germline (reference sequence). The V gene end was trimmed by 3 bases and the J gene end by 8 bases; junction bases not matched to a gene: 14. DNA for the CDR3: TGTGCCAGCAGCTTGGGGCCGGGACTAGTGCCTGAGGGGGAGCTGTTTTTT. Amino acids: CASSLGPGLVPEGELFF.

The rearrangement links TRBV5-6 to TRBJ2-2; 13 positions agree with TRBD2. Germline values: CDR1 SGHDT, CDR2 YYEEEE. Trimming at V came to 4 bases and at J to 1 base, leaving 4 bases not matched to a gene. This CDR3 spans 17 amino acids. CDR3 coding DNA: TGTGCCAGCAGCCCGGGACTAGCGGGAAGGAACACCGGGGAGCTGTTTTTT. It is translated as CASSPGLAGRNTGELFF.

This chain connects TRBV5-8 to TRBJ2-7; TRBD1 might be the D (6 bases). V lost 0 bases and J 5 bases, leaving 12 bases between the germline ends. Germline CDR1 SGHTS, CDR2 YDEGEE. The CDR3 consists of 14 residues. The CDR3 loop is CASSLEQGSDEQYF. The CDR3 nucleotides are TGTGCCAGCAGCTTGGAACAGGGAAGCGACGAGCAGTACTTC.

This clone was recorded once. J is TRBJ2-7 and V is TRBV2, with a weak D call TRBD2 (6 bases). Germline-derived CDR1 and CDR2 are SNHLY and FYNNEI. There are 13 residues in the CDR3. V dropped 4 bases and J dropped 2 bases, with 9 bases sitting between them. Here the CDR3 DNA reads TGTGCCAGCAGTGGGGACTTCACCTACGAGCAGTACTTC. Translating it yields CASSGDFTYEQYF.

This chain connects TRBV2 to TRBJ2-1, with TRBD1 matching 7 bases. Germline CDR1 and CDR2: SNHLY and FYNNEI. This CDR3 has 12 residues. Germline trimming cut 6 bases from V and 5 bases from J; bases unmatched to any gene: 1. The CDR3, as DNA: TGTGCCAGCAGGGGACAGAACAATGAGCAGTTCTTC. As protein: CASRGQNNEQFF.

This chain connects TRBV6-1 to TRBJ2-1; 11 bases agree with TRBD1. Germline CDR1 and CDR2: MNHNS and SASEGT. V gave up 4 bases and J gave up 6 bases; unmatched junction bases: 11. The CDR3 has 17 amino acids. The DNA for the CDR3 is TGTGCCAGCAGTGCCCTAGCCGGGACAGGGGGTACCAATGAGCAGTTCTTC. Its translation is CASSALAGTGGTNEQFF.

The chain employs TRBV9 and TRBJ1-6; D unresolved. Trimming stripped 3 bases from V and 5 bases from J, with 12 bases between. The CDR3 is 15 residues long. Germline assignment: CDR1 SGDLS and CDR2 YYNGEE. CDR3 DNA sequence: TGTGCCAGCAGCGGTGGGCAGACGAATAATTCACCCCTCCACTTT. It encodes CASSGGQTNNSPLHF.

V usage is TRBV9 and J usage is TRBJ2-5; 7 bases match TRBD2. The germline CDR1 and CDR2 sequences are SGDLS and YYNGEE. The CDR3 contains 14 residues. The V segment lost 5 bases and the J segment 2 bases; nucleotides outside the gene matches: 6. DNA of the CDR3: TGTGCCAGCAGTGGTTACGGGGGGCAAGAGACCCAGTACTTC. Its translation is CASSGYGGQETQYF.

The chain recombines TRBV27 with TRBJ2-3; 9 bases are a match to TRBD2. The CDR3 has 16 amino acids. Trimming at V came to 1 base and at J to 1 base, leaving 3 bases not matched to a gene. Germline CDR1 is MNHEY and CDR2 is SMNVEV (reference sequence). DNA for the CDR3: TGTGCCAGCAGTTTATTAAGGACTAGCGGCACAGATACGCAGTATTTT. It specifies CASSLLRTSGTDTQYF.

This clone was seen only once. The CDR3 sequence is CASSRARAGANVLTF. In nucleotides, the CDR3 is TGTGCCAGCAGCCGCGCGAGGGCCGGGGCCAACGTCCTGACTTTC. V is TRBV6-5 and J is TRBJ2-6; D might be TRBD2 (5 bases). V lost 6 bases and J 4 bases, leaving 13 bases between the germline ends. Germline assignment: CDR1 MNHEY and CDR2 SVGAGI. The CDR3 sequence is 15 residues long.

The rearrangement links TRBV7-2 to TRBJ2-5; TRBD2 matches 10 bases. With V trimmed by 4 bases and J by 5 bases, 13 bases remained unmatched. CDR1 and CDR2 (germline): SGHTA, FQGNSA. The CDR3 consists of 17 residues. For the CDR3, the DNA is TGTGCCAGCAGCTCGGGACTAGCGCCCAACGGGGCGGAGACCCAGTACTTC. Translating it yields CASSSGLAPNGAETQYF.

This chain joins TRBV19 and TRBJ2-2; D is uncertain. CDR3 length: 13 amino acids. CDR1 is LNHDA, CDR2 SQIVND, per germline (reference sequence). Trimming cost V 4 bases and J 7 bases, with 10 bases left between them. The CDR3 nucleotides read TGTGCCAGTAGTAGAGGAGCAGTCGGGGAGCTGTTTTTT. Protein: CASSRGAVGELFF.

The CDR3 here is CASSYGQGMNTEAFF. The DNA of the CDR3 is TGTGCCAGCAGTTACGGACAGGGTATGAACACTGAAGCTTTCTTT. V is TRBV6-5 and J is TRBJ1-1; 8 bases fit TRBD1. V gave up 2 bases and J gave up 0 bases; unmatched junction bases: 2. Germline V lookup: CDR1 MNHEY, CDR2 SVGAGI. The length of the CDR3 is 15 residues.

The V gene is TRBV5-1, the J gene TRBJ2-5; D gene ambiguous. Trimming stripped 0 bases from V and 2 bases from J, with 8 bases between. From germline, CDR1 is SGHRS and CDR2 YFSETQ. The CDR3 has 14 residues. The CDR3 sequence: CASSLVGQQETQYF. In nucleotides, the CDR3 is TGCGCCAGCAGCTTGGTTGGTCAGCAAGAGACCCAGTACTTC.

This clone has a handful of counts. J is TRBJ1-1 and V is TRBV9, with TRBD1 matching 8 bases. The CDR3 totals 14 residues. Germline trimming cut 0 bases from V and 7 bases from J; bases unmatched to any gene: 5. Germline CDR1 SGDLS, CDR2 YYNGEE. DNA for the CDR3: TGTGCCAGCAGCGTAGACAGGGGGGTCGATGAAGCTTTCTTT. It yields the protein CASSVDRGVDEAFF.

Written as DNA, the CDR3 is TGTGCCAGCAGTCAGGGACAGGGTTCTTGGTCTGGCTACACCTTC. Translation: CASSQGQGSWSGYTF. The chain couples TRBV28 to TRBJ1-2; 9 nucleotides line up with TRBD1. This CDR3 region has 15 residues. Germline CDR1 and CDR2: MDHEN and SYDVKM. Losses at the gene ends were 5 bases for V and 7 bases for J; bases not matched to a gene: 11.

The rearrangement joins TRBV6-2 or TRBV6-3 to TRBJ2-2; D might be TRBD1 (6 bases). V was shortened by 1 base and J by 2 bases, with 17 bases between the two germline ends. This CDR3 has 18 amino acids. CDR1 MNHEY and CDR2 SVGEGT come from the germline V gene. CDR3 amino acids: CASSYLTGAGVNTGELFF. The CDR3 nucleotides are TGTGCCAGCAGTTACTTGACCGGGGCAGGGGTCAACACCGGGGAGCTGTTTTTT.

The rearrangement uses TRBV5-1 and TRBJ1-6; 8 bases agree with TRBD1. There are 17 residues in the CDR3. Losses at the gene ends were 4 bases for V and 0 bases for J; bases not matched to a gene: 6. Looked up from germline, CDR1 is SGHRS and CDR2 is YFSETQ. In DNA, the CDR3 is TGCGCCAGCAGCGTCGGGACAGGAAGCTCCTATAATTCACCCCTCCACTTT. It yields the protein CASSVGTGSSYNSPLHF.

This chain connects TRBV7-2 to TRBJ1-6, with 9 bases fitting TRBD1. CDR3 size: 14 residues. Trimming took 3 bases from V and 8 from J; bases not matched to a gene: 2. The germline V gene encodes CDR1 SGHTA and CDR2 FQGNSA. The CDR3 loop is CASSFRDRDSPLHF. CDR3 DNA: TGTGCCAGCAGCTTTCGGGACAGGGATTCACCCCTCCACTTT.

The CDR3 DNA is TGCGCCAGCAGCAAAACAGGGGAACGGGGCTACACCTTC. As protein: CASSKTGERGYTF. The chain combines TRBV4-1 with TRBJ1-2; 7 nucleotides agree with TRBD1. The CDR3 length is 13 residues. Germline V CDR1 and CDR2: MGHRA, YSYEKL. Trimming cost V 5 bases and J 8 bases; bases outside gene matches: 8.

Notes on this clone: This sample includes further DNA sequences coding for the same CDR3. This chain connects TRBV27 to TRBJ2-1; 9 bases agree with TRBD1. Trimming cost V 5 bases and J 5 bases; bases outside gene matches: 4. The CDR3 covers 14 residues. Germline lookup yields CDR1 MNHEY and CDR2 SMNVEV (reference sequence). CDR3 sequence (DNA): TGTGCCAGCAGTCCGGGGACAGGGAACAATGAGCAGTTCTTC. Encoded protein: CASSPGTGNNEQFF.

The chain recombines TRBV19 with TRBJ2-1; 8 positions agree with TRBD2. The length of the CDR3 is 13 residues. Trimming at V came to 3 bases and at J to 7 bases, leaving 2 bases not matched to a gene. Germline values: CDR1 LNHDA, CDR2 SQIVND (reference sequence). CDR3 bases: TGTGCCAGTAGTATCCCGGGGGGGAATGAGCAGTTCTTC. Its protein is CASSIPGGNEQFF.

This rearrangement joins TRBV6-5 to TRBJ2-5; 7 bases align to TRBD1. This CDR3 spans 15 amino acids. After removal of 5 bases from V and 1 base from J, the junction contained 7 bases not matched to a gene. CDR1 MNHEY and CDR2 SVGAGI come from the germline V gene. CDR3 in DNA: TGTGCCAGCAGTCCGGGACAGAGCACCCAAGAGACCCAGTACTTC. Amino acid sequence: CASSPGQSTQETQYF.

In regard to this clone: One end of the junction does not line up with germline, which may come from a read error. This chain connects TRBV19 to TRBJ1-3; the D gene is possibly TRBD1 (6 bases). Germline loops: CDR1 LNHDA, CDR2 SQIVND (reference sequence). CDR3 size: 13 residues. The CDR3 sequence is CATGPLSGNTIYF. The DNA of the CDR3 is TGCGCGACAGGCCCGCTCTCTGGAAACACCATATATTTT.